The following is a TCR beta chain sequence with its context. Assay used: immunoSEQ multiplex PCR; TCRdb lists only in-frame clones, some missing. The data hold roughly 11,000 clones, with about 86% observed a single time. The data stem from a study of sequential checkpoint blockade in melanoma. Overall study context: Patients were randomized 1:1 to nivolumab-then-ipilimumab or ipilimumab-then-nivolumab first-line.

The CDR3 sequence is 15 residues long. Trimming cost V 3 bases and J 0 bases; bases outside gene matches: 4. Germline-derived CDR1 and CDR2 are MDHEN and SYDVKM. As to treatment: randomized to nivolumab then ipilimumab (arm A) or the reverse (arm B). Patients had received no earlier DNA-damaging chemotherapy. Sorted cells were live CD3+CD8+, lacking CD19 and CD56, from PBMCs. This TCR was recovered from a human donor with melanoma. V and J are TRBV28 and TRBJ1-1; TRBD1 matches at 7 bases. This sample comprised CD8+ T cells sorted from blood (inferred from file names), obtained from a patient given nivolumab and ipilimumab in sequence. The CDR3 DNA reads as TGTGCCAGCAGTTTGACAGGGCGTTTGAACACTGAAGCTTTCTTT. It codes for CASSLTGRLNTEAFF.